The present TCR beta chain was sequenced within a study of cytomegalovirus exposure and HLA in healthy donors. 60 Vbeta and 13 Jbeta primers were used in PCR. Profiled with immunoSEQ multiplex PCR; TCRdb holds only in-frame clones, not every one. The sample records approximately 90,000 clones, 85% being singletons. Germline V gene data show CDR1 as SGHNT and CDR2 as YYREEE (reference sequence). The CDR3 runs to 16 residues. Trimming cost V 2 bases and J 5 bases; bases outside gene matches: 5. The sequence derives from a man between 35 and 55 years old in good health and CMV-seropositive. The sequenced material came from PBMCs. V usage is TRBV5-4 and J usage is TRBJ2-5; 14 nucleotides match TRBD2. CDR3 nucleotides: TGTGCCAGCAGCTTAGGACTAGCGGGAGGTGAGGAGACCCAGTACTTC. It translates to CASSLGLAGGEETQYF. Based on the CDR3 plus reference TRBV5-4 and TRBJ2-5, the full variable domain is ETGVTQSPTHLIKTRGQQVTLRCSSQSGHNTVSWYQQALGQGPQFIFQYYREEENGRGNFPPRFSGLQFPNYSSELNVNALELDDSALYLCASSLGLAGGEETQYFGPGTRLLVL.